The TCR beta chain described here comes from a study of shared clonotypes between healthy human individuals. The CDR3 runs 14 residues. Notes on this clone: A read error may produce the germline difference seen at one junction end.

TCRdb keeps only in-frame clones here, not all; method: immunoSEQ multiplex PCR. The data contain about 2,500,000 clones, more than 80% of them seen just once; the ten biggest clones take up 0.14%. Material: naive CD4+ T cells sorted from blood. Subset specified: CD45RA+ positively selected. The origin of this receptor is a young man in good health. This chain links TRBV5-3 with TRBJ1-1; D unresolved. TRBV5-3 has ORF status, its function being uncertain. The CDR3 region has the DNA TGTGCCAGCAGCTTTGATGGGAGAGGAACTGAAGCTTTCTTT. Translated, it gives CASSFDGRGTEAFF.